The clone carrying this T cell receptor beta chain has only a few counts. Its antigen is unknown. Amplified regions were TCR beta CDR3 sequences from RNA transcripts. A set of HTBI primers served as the primers for a first-round RT-PCR of the TCR CDR3. Each CDR3 protein gets one entry after TCRdb re-called the multiplex PCR reads with MiXCR. Seen here are about 600,000 distinct CDR3 sequences, about 16% observed once, and the top ten hold around 3.5%. Germline V gene sequence: CDR1 ENHRY, CDR2 SYGVKD. The CDR3 length is 14 residues. V lost 6 bases to trimming and J lost 4 bases, with 14 bases between them. The sample is drawn from a study of T cells in Graves' hyperthyroidism and ophthalmopathy. Uncontrolled infections, other autoimmune diseases, pregnancy or lactation led to exclusion of patients. PBMCs were derived from roughly 10 ml fresh peripheral blood. Overall study findings and caveats: Most thyroid clonotypes expanded above 0.001 appeared in blood too. A median approximately 6.5 months before onset, the model predicted ophthalmopathy.

Sequencing input: blood. This receptor was identified in a woman aged 40 to 50 with Graves' ophthalmopathy. V gene TRBV10-3 combines with J gene TRBJ2-3; no clear D. This CDR3 is CAISDDLLSDTQYF. The CDR3, as DNA: TGTGCCATCAGCGACGACTTATTGTCAGATACGCAGTATTTT.